The T cell receptor (beta chain) under discussion was sequenced for a study of OX40 agonist ivuxolimab in advanced cancers. The method was immunoSEQ multiplex PCR; TCRdb's version includes in-frame clones alone and lacks a portion of them. The data hold 55,000 to 80,000 clones, with about 88% observed a single time. This CDR3 region has 14 residues. The ends lost 1 base at V and 4 bases at J; junction bases unmatched: 2. CDR1 and CDR2 (germline): SNHLY, FYNNEI. This specimen consisted of CD4+ or CD8+ T cells sorted from blood, obtained in a trial of the OX40 agonist ivuxolimab. This receptor was identified in an adult with an advanced solid tumor such as melanoma, head and neck, liver or kidney cancer. The genes are TRBV2 and TRBJ2-5, with 8 bases identical to TRBD2. This CDR3 reads CASSEGRGGETQYF. CDR3 coding DNA: TGTGCCAGCAGTGAAGGTCGGGGGGGAGAGACCCAGTACTTC.